This entry describes one T cell receptor (beta chain). Germline CDR1 SGHRS, CDR2 YFSETQ. The CDR3 totals 13 residues. V lost 7 bases to trimming and J lost 2 bases, with 7 bases between them. A Seattle source enrolled patients during active infection and followed them longitudinally. This sample is part of a study of blood T cell repertoires in COVID-19. Study information: The United States, Italy and Spain were the sources of the acute and convalescent COVID-19 samples. PBMCs, B-cell-depleted T cells, or T cells provided the cDNA or gDNA that made up the material.

The table came from immunoSEQ multiplex PCR; TCRdb's copy has only in-frame clones and leaves some out. Of hundreds of thousands of clones detected, 80% to 90% appear once; the ten largest clones hold around 7.5%. J is TRBJ2-6 and V is TRBV5-1; possibly TRBD2 for D (5 bases). The receptor was derived from a woman older than 75 with COVID-19, enrolled during active disease. The specimen sequenced was peripheral blood. CDR3 DNA: TGCGCCAGCGGGGAGACTGGGGCCAACGTCCTGACTTTC. This encodes CASGETGANVLTF.